This T cell receptor beta chain was identified in a study of T cells in Graves' hyperthyroidism and ophthalmopathy. Study-wide results and caveats: A model using 13 V-J features told ophthalmopathy apart from stable hyperthyroidism. The model anticipated ophthalmopathy a median approximately 6.5 months pre-onset.

Germline lookup yields CDR1 SEHNR and CDR2 FQNEAQ (reference sequence). The CDR3 totals 17 residues. V was shortened by 1 base and J by 0 bases, with 14 bases between the two germline ends. Inclusion characteristics of ophthalmopathy patients comprised a Clinical Activity Score of at least 3, a NOSPECS grade of at least 4, and duration under 3 months. Of note for this clonotype: Its antigen is not identified.

RNA transcripts were the template for amplifying TCR beta CDR3 regions. Initially, a first-round RT-PCR of the TCR CDR3 employed the HTBI primer set. Using its own MiXCR run on the multiplex PCR reads, TCRdb lists one record per CDR3 protein. The data contain about 260,000 distinct CDR3 sequences, 20% to 25% of them singletons. This chain uses TRBV7-9 with TRBJ2-3; no reliable D call. The sequence derives from a man aged 30 to 45 with Graves' ophthalmopathy. The sample taken for sequencing was blood. CDR3 nucleotide sequence: TGTGCCAGCAGCTTAGTCCGGGCCTACGCTAGCACAGATACGCAGTATTTT. Amino acids: CASSLVRAYASTDTQYF.